Shown below are 32 T cell receptor beta chains from a single sample sequenced in a study of T cells in women clearing cervical HPV infection (dated by TCRdb to between 2017 and 2018). The library was made by the immunoSEQ multiplex PCR assay. The table was pulled from immuneACCESS by TCRdb, which kept in-frame rearrangements only. Such tables lose some clones; where checked, under half of the loss comes from unresolved V genes, and the rest has no known cause. The table for this sample shows more than 20,000 clones. The ten largest clones add up to roughly a quarter of the sample. Source material: blood buffy coat. All receptors derive from a woman aged 18 to 75 with a cervical HPV16 infection that either progressed to CIN3+ or cleared (not recorded which).

On this clone: Read data end 3 residues before the CDR3 end; the end is taken from the germline J gene. This rearrangement joins TRBV7-3 to TRBJ1-1; no clear D. CDR1 SGHTA and CDR2 FQGTGA come from the germline V gene. With 1 base removed from V and 3 bases from J, the gap between germline ends came to 9 bases. The CDR3 sequence is 14 residues long. Partial CDR3 DNA: TGTGCCAGCAGCTTAATGCGGGGATACACTGAA. Translation: CASSLMRGYTE. The full CDR3 sequence reads CASSLMRGYTEAFF.

Of note for this clone: The read is 3 residues too short to cover the CDR3 end, so that end is filled in from the germline J gene. The J gene is TRBJ2-5, the V gene TRBV28; possibly TRBD2 for D (5 bases). The germline V gene encodes CDR1 MDHEN and CDR2 SYDVKM. The CDR3 is made up of 16 amino acids. V shed 7 bases and J shed 2 bases, with 20 bases lying between them. Partial CDR3 DNA: TGTGCCAGCATCGGGGTAGCGACCATCTCTCAAGAGACC. Its translation is CASIGVATISQET. The entire CDR3 protein is CASIGVATISQETQYF.

Of note for this clone: Read data end 3 residues before the CDR3 end; the end is taken from the germline J gene. This chain connects TRBV7-3 to TRBJ1-2; 9 nucleotides align to TRBD1. The V and J ends lost 5 bases and 4 bases, in that order; junction bases with no gene match: 8. The CDR3 loop spans 15 amino acids. Germline CDR1 is SGHTA and CDR2 is FQGTGA. The CDR3 bases that were read are TGTGCCAGCAGCGCCACAGGGGGCGTAGGCTATGGC. This sequence encodes CASSATGGVGYG. The whole CDR3 sequence reads CASSATGGVGYGYTF.

With respect to this clone: The CDR3 goes on 3 residues after the read ends, and that part is filled in from the germline J gene. The chain is built from TRBV6-2 or TRBV6-3 and TRBJ2-5, with TRBD1 identical over 12 bases. The CDR3 runs to 17 residues. The V segment lost 7 bases and the J segment 5 bases; nucleotides outside the gene matches: 14. Germline lookup yields CDR1 MNHEY and CDR2 SVGEGT. The sequenced part of the CDR3 DNA is TGTGCCAGCATGGCTCCCCCCGGGACAGGGGGCCGGGAGACC. Encoded protein: CASMAPPGTGGRET. The full CDR3 sequence reads CASMAPPGTGGRETQYF.

As to this clone: From the germline J gene comes the end of the CDR3, since the read stops 3 residues before it. The chain combines TRBV7-9 with TRBJ2-2, with D unclear. The length of the CDR3 is 13 residues. Germline values: CDR1 SEHNR, CDR2 FQNEAQ (reference sequence). Trimming cost V 7 bases and J 3 bases, with 9 bases left between them. CDR3 loop: CASTELDTGELFF. The sequenced part of the CDR3 DNA is TGTGCCAGCACCGAGTTAGACACCGGGGAG.

Turning to this clone: The observed sequence ends 3 residues before the CDR3 terminus, with the missing tail filled in from the germline J gene. The J gene is TRBJ1-1, the V gene TRBV5-6; D is perhaps TRBD1 (5 bases). Trimming cost V 0 bases and J 6 bases, with 15 bases left between them. Germline CDR1 and CDR2: SGHDT and YYEEEE. The CDR3 extends over 15 amino acids. The sequenced CDR3 bases are TGTGCCAGCAGCTTGGGTTTGTTTGTAGGGGCTGAA. Its translation is CASSLGLFVGAE. The entire CDR3 sequence reads CASSLGLFVGAEAFF.

A note on this clone: The observed sequence ends 3 residues before the CDR3 terminus, with the missing tail filled in from the germline J gene. J is TRBJ2-3 and V is TRBV4-2; 11 bases agree with TRBD2. Germline CDR1 and CDR2: LGHNA and YNFKEQ. This CDR3 contains 15 residues. Trimming removed 0 bases from V and 6 bases from J; junction bases left unmatched: 2. Here the CDR3 reads CASSQERLAGDTQYF. Incomplete CDR3 DNA: TGTGCCAGCAGCCAAGAAAGACTAGCGGGGGATACG.

About this clone: A junction end diverges from the germline sequence, so it may reflect a read error. Read data end 3 residues before the CDR3 end; the end is taken from the germline J gene. The sample contains more than one DNA sequence encoding this CDR3. V usage is TRBV7-3 and J usage is TRBJ1-6, with no clear D. The V gene's germline CDR1 is SGHTA and CDR2 FQGTGA. There are 13 residues in the CDR3. CDR3 bases read: TGTGCCAGCAGTCCACAGAGGAATTCCCCC. Translation gives CASSPQRNSP. The whole CDR3 protein reads CASSPQRNSPLHF.

Concerning this clone: The read ends 3 residues early relative to the CDR3; the germline J gene fills the gap. This sequence joins TRBV28 and TRBJ2-7; 8 bases agree with TRBD1. Germline V gene data show CDR1 as MDHEN and CDR2 as SYDVKM. The CDR3 has 15 amino acids. Unmatched junction bases numbered 9, after V lost 3 bases and J lost 5 bases. CDR3 residues: CASSFLDRDYHEQYF. CDR3 bases read: TGTGCCAGCAGTTTTTTGGACAGGGATTATCACGAG. Drawing the rest from reference TRBV28 and TRBJ2-7, the complete variable domain is DVKVTQSSRYLVKRTGEKVFLECVQDMDHENMFWYRQDPGLGLRLIYFSYDVKMKEKGDIPEGYSVSREKKERFSLILESASTNQTSMYLCASSFLDRDYHEQYFGPGTRLTVT.

As for this clone: The CDR3 end lies 3 residues beyond the end of the read and is filled in from the germline J gene. The gene calls are TRBV2 and TRBJ2-3; 10 nucleotides match TRBD1. CDR1 and CDR2 from the germline V gene are SNHLY and FYNNEI. This CDR3 contains 17 residues. The V gene end was trimmed by 6 bases and the J gene end by 4 bases; junction bases not matched to a gene: 13. CDR3 DNA, as far as it was read: TGTGCCAGCAGAAGTACCGGGACAGGGGTTTTTGCAGATACG. It codes for CASRSTGTGVFADT. The entire CDR3 protein is CASRSTGTGVFADTQYF.

Of note for this clone: The CDR3 end is not reached by the read, which stops 3 residues before it; the germline J gene fills it in. The chain links TRBV12-5 to TRBJ2-1; 9 bases are a match to TRBD2. Germline lookup yields CDR1 LGHNT and CDR2 FRNRAP. CDR3 length: 19 residues. The trim removed 1 base at V and 2 bases at J, leaving 12 bases unmatched. The CDR3 bases that were read are TGTGCTAGTGGTTTGGAAACCTATAGCGGGAGCCGGACCTACAATGAG. As protein: CASGLETYSGSRTYNE. The entire CDR3 is CASGLETYSGSRTYNEQFF.

On this clone itself: The read halts 3 residues ahead of the CDR3 end, with the missing end drawn from the germline J gene. The chain joins TRBV5-4 to TRBJ1-1, with a tentative D call TRBD1 (5 bases). Germline values: CDR1 SGHNT, CDR2 YYREEE (reference sequence). The CDR3 is 14 residues long. The CDR3 protein is CASSLGGGTYEAFF. CDR3 DNA, as far as it was read: TGTGCCAGCAGCTTGGGGGGCGGAACCTACGAG.

Regarding this clone: The missing CDR3 end, 3 residues past where the read stops, is filled in from the germline J gene. The chain joins TRBV5-1 to TRBJ1-1; 9 bases match TRBD1. The germline V gene encodes CDR1 SGHRS and CDR2 YFSETQ. The CDR3 has 13 amino acids. This CDR3 is CASSLARDRVAFF. CDR3 DNA, as far as it was read: TGCGCCAGCAGCTTGGCCCGGGACAGGGTA.

Worth noting for this clone: Read coverage stops 3 residues before the CDR3 terminus; the germline J gene supplies the remainder. V and J are TRBV5-5 and TRBJ1-1; TRBD1 matches at 8 bases. The trim removed 2 bases at V and 6 bases at J, leaving 6 bases unmatched. Germline V gives CDR1 SGHKS, CDR2 YYEKEE (reference sequence). This CDR3 contains 14 residues. The CDR3 spells CASSFAQGVSEAFF. The CDR3 bases that were read are TGTGCCAGCAGCTTCGCACAGGGGGTCTCTGAA.

With respect to this clone: The read finishes 3 residues shy of the CDR3 end, and the germline J gene is used to complete it. The chain carries TRBV2 and TRBJ2-2; no definite D call. Looked up from germline, CDR1 is SNHLY and CDR2 is FYNNEI. The CDR3 length is 13 residues. The sequenced part of the CDR3 DNA is TGTGCCAGCAGGTCTCCTTCGAACTCACCG. Amino acids: CASRSPSNSP. The full CDR3 protein is CASRSPSNSPLFF.

Turning to this clone: Coverage ceases 3 residues before the CDR3 finishes, and the germline J gene fills in the end. This chain connects TRBV20-1 to TRBJ1-5, with D unclear. Germline V gives CDR1 DFQATT, CDR2 SNEGSKA (reference sequence). The CDR3 contains 15 residues. Trimming removed 2 bases from V and 3 bases from J, with 14 bases in between. The sequenced CDR3 bases are TGCAGTGCTAGAATGACAAACCTTCTCAATCAGCCC. Translated: CSARMTNLLNQP. The complete CDR3 sequence is CSARMTNLLNQPQHF.

Details on this clone: The read ends 3 residues shy of where the CDR3 ends; the end is completed using the germline J gene. The chain links TRBV27 to TRBJ2-2, with D possibly being TRBD2 (5 bases). CDR3 length: 17 amino acids. Trimming took 6 bases from V and 1 from J, leaving 18 bases between them. Germline V gives CDR1 MNHEY, CDR2 SMNVEV (reference sequence). CDR3 DNA (partial): TGTGCCAGCAGCCTCCTTGGCAGGAGGAAGAACACCGGGGAG. Translated: CASSLLGRRKNTGE. The full-length CDR3 reads as CASSLLGRRKNTGELFF.

Regarding this clone: The CDR3 end lies 3 residues beyond the end of the read and is filled in from the germline J gene. V is TRBV11-3 and J is TRBJ1-2; D unclear. CDR3 length equals 11 residues. Germline-derived CDR1 and CDR2 are SGHNT and YENEEA. The CDR3 region is CASSARNGYTF. Incomplete CDR3 DNA: TGTGCCAGCAGCGCCAGAAACGGC.

A note on this clone: The read halts 3 residues ahead of the CDR3 end, with the missing end drawn from the germline J gene. This chain joins TRBV5-1 and TRBJ2-1; 13 bases map to TRBD2. The CDR3 loop spans 17 amino acids. In germline, CDR1 is SGHRS, CDR2 YFSETQ. After removal of 0 bases from V and 8 bases from J, the junction contained 8 bases not matched to a gene. CDR3 region: CASSLALAGGRGDEQFF. The CDR3 bases that were read are TGCGCCAGCAGCTTGGCACTAGCGGGGGGGCGGGGCGATGAG.

A word on this clone: Read data end 3 residues before the CDR3 end; the end is taken from the germline J gene. This chain joins TRBV6-4 and TRBJ2-1; 8 bases match TRBD2. The germline gives CDR1 MRHNA, CDR2 SNTAGT. The CDR3 contains 14 residues. Trimming cost V 4 bases and J 9 bases; bases outside gene matches: 8. CDR3 DNA (partial): TGTGCCAGCAGTGCGGGACTAGAGATTGGTGAG. It codes for CASSAGLEIGE. The entire CDR3 protein reads CASSAGLEIGEQFF.

A remark on this clone: The read is 3 residues too short to cover the CDR3 end, so that end is filled in from the germline J gene. The rearrangement joins TRBV19 to TRBJ2-7, with TRBD2 matching 8 bases. Germline lookup yields CDR1 LNHDA and CDR2 SQIVND (reference sequence). Trimming cost V 5 bases and J 4 bases; bases outside gene matches: 10. The CDR3 runs to 15 residues. Incomplete CDR3 DNA: TGTGCCAGTAGTCCACATTCCAGCGGGAGTTACGAG. It translates to CASSPHSSGSYE. The whole CDR3 protein is CASSPHSSGSYEQYF.

Remarks on this clone: From the germline J gene comes the end of the CDR3, since the read stops 3 residues before it. This rearrangement joins TRBV9 to TRBJ2-1; TRBD2 is a possible D gene (6 bases). V dropped 1 base and J dropped 0 bases, with 11 bases sitting between them. CDR1 is SGDLS, CDR2 YYNGEE, per germline. The CDR3 covers 16 residues. CDR3 sequence reads: CASSVMGGASYNEQFF. Partial CDR3 DNA: TGTGCCAGCAGCGTAATGGGCGGGGCCTCCTACAATGAG.

For this clone: The read terminates 3 residues ahead of where the CDR3 ends, so the germline J gene completes it. The rearrangement joins TRBV6-1 to TRBJ1-6, with 9 bases identical to TRBD1. This CDR3 is 16 amino acids long. CDR1 and CDR2 from the germline V gene are MNHNS and SASEGT. Losses at the gene ends were 1 base for V and 10 bases for J; bases not matched to a gene: 8. CDR3 residues: CASSEEGQGSQSPLHF. The covered CDR3 bases are TGTGCCAGCAGTGAAGAGGGACAGGGTTCACAATCACCC.

As to this clone: The CDR3 end is not reached by the read, which stops 3 residues before it; the germline J gene fills it in. The chain employs TRBV2 and TRBJ2-2; possibly TRBD1 for D (6 bases). V was shortened by 4 bases and J by 3 bases, with 15 bases between the two germline ends. Germline V gives CDR1 SNHLY, CDR2 FYNNEI. The CDR3 loop spans 16 amino acids. The CDR3 bases that were read are TGTGCCAGCAGTGCAGGGGACCTTATTTACACCGGGGAG. Translated, it gives CASSAGDLIYTGE. The complete CDR3 protein is CASSAGDLIYTGELFF.

About this clone: Read data end 3 residues before the CDR3 end; the end is taken from the germline J gene. The genes are TRBV7-8 and TRBJ2-5; maybe TRBD1 (6 bases). The ends were cut back, 2 bases at V and 6 bases at J, with 22 bases in the middle. In germline, CDR1 is SGHVS, CDR2 FQNEAQ. CDR3 size: 17 residues. Partial CDR3 DNA: TGTGCCAGCAGCTTAACCCCAAACAGGGCTGGTATGAAGACC. Translated: CASSLTPNRAGMKT. The full CDR3 protein reads CASSLTPNRAGMKTQYF.

Remarks on this clone: The read halts 3 residues ahead of the CDR3 end, with the missing end drawn from the germline J gene. V gene TRBV5-1 combines with J gene TRBJ2-7; D is undetermined. The V gene lost 0 bases and the J gene lost 3 bases, with 4 bases spanning the gap. There are 12 residues in the CDR3. The germline V gene encodes CDR1 SGHRS and CDR2 YFSETQ. CDR3 DNA, as far as it was read: TGCGCCAGCAGCTTGGAAGGCTACGAG. It encodes CASSLEGYE. The entire CDR3 reads CASSLEGYEQYF.

For this clone: The read finishes 3 residues shy of the CDR3 end, and the germline J gene is used to complete it. This sequence joins TRBV28 and TRBJ2-7, with D perhaps matching TRBD1 (6 bases). V shed 3 bases and J shed 4 bases, with 16 bases lying between them. This CDR3 region has 15 residues. Germline lookup yields CDR1 MDHEN and CDR2 SYDVKM. The CDR3 reads CASSFGGSGKYEQYF. The part of the CDR3 DNA that was read is TGTGCCAGCAGTTTTGGGGGCAGTGGTAAATACGAG. Supplemented by reference TRBV28 and TRBJ2-7, the full variable domain reads DVKVTQSSRYLVKRTGEKVFLECVQDMDHENMFWYRQDPGLGLRLIYFSYDVKMKEKGDIPEGYSVSREKKERFSLILESASTNQTSMYLCASSFGGSGKYEQYFGPGTRLTVT.

Notes on this clone: The read gets to within 3 residues of the CDR3 end, and the germline J gene fills in the rest. V is TRBV6-2 or TRBV6-3 and J is TRBJ1-5; TRBD1 might be the D (5 bases). CDR3 length: 14 amino acids. V was shortened by 2 bases and J by 5 bases, with 10 bases between the two germline ends. Germline lookup yields CDR1 MNHEY and CDR2 SVGEGT. The covered CDR3 bases are TGTGCCAGCAGTTACGTCTGGGGGGATCAGCCC. Translation gives CASSYVWGDQP. The whole CDR3 is CASSYVWGDQPQHF.

Note on this clone: The missing CDR3 end, 3 residues past where the read stops, is filled in from the germline J gene. The V call is TRBV5-1, the J call TRBJ2-1; possible D gene TRBD2, 6 bases. This CDR3 comprises 13 residues. V lost 3 bases and J lost 7, with 11 bases in between. Looked up from germline, CDR1 is SGHRS and CDR2 is YFSETQ. The chain's CDR3 is CASSSGTWNEQFF. The sequenced part of the CDR3 DNA is TGCGCCAGCAGCTCCGGGACTTGGAATGAG.

Comment on this clone: The read gets to within 3 residues of the CDR3 end, and the germline J gene fills in the rest. V is TRBV16 and J is TRBJ1-1; 7 nucleotides agree with TRBD1. Germline V lookup: CDR1 KGHSY, CDR2 FQNENV. This CDR3 is built from 13 residues. CDR3 DNA (partial): TGTGCCAGCAGCCAAGACTTTACAGGGGAT. Translating gives CASSQDFTGD. The whole CDR3 protein is CASSQDFTGDAFF.

For this clone: The observed sequence ends 3 residues before the CDR3 terminus, with the missing tail filled in from the germline J gene. The chain has TRBV18 and TRBJ1-3; D might be TRBD1 (5 bases). V was cut by 1 base and J by 3 bases, with 10 bases left in between. This CDR3 is built from 15 residues. Germline loops: CDR1 KGHSH, CDR2 LQKENI. The CDR3 region is CASSPRQGGGNTIYF. The sequenced CDR3 bases are TGTGCCAGCTCACCACGGCAGGGTGGTGGAAACACC.

Concerning this clone: The CDR3 goes on 3 residues after the read ends, and that part is filled in from the germline J gene. The chain couples TRBV10-1 to TRBJ1-1, with a tentative D call TRBD1 (6 bases). The germline CDR1 and CDR2 sequences are WNHNN and SYGVQD (reference sequence). The V gene lost 6 bases and the J gene lost 0 bases, with 8 bases spanning the gap. This CDR3 contains 13 residues. Partial CDR3 DNA: TGCGCCAGCAGGCAGGGGTTGAACACTGAA. Its protein is CASRQGLNTE. The whole CDR3 sequence is CASRQGLNTEAFF.